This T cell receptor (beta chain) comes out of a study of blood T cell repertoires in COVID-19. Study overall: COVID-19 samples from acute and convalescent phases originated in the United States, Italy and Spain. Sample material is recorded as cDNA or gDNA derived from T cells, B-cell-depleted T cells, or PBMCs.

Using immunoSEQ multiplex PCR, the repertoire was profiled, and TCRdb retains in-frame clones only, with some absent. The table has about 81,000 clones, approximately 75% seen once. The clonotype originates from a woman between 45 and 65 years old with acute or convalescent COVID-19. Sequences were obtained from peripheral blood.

DNA for the CDR3: TGTGCCAGCAGCTTCCTGGGACAGGGAGTTTCTGGGCAGTTCTTC. Translating gives CASSFLGQGVSGQFF. The J gene is TRBJ2-1, the V gene TRBV7-8; 9 bases align to TRBD1. The CDR3 length is 15 residues. The junction had 12 bases not matched to a gene; V was cut back by 3 bases and J by 12 bases. Germline V gives CDR1 SGHVS, CDR2 FQNEAQ.